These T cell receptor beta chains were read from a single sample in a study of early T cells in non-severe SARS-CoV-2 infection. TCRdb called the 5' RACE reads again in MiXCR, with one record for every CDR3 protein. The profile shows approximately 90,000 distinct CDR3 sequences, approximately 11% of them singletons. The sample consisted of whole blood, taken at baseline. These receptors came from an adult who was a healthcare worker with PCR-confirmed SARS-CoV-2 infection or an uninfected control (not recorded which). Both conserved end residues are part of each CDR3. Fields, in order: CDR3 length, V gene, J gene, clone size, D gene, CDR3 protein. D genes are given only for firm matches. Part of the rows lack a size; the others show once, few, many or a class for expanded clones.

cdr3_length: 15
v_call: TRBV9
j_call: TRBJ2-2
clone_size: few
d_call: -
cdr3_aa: CASSLEDPNTGELFF

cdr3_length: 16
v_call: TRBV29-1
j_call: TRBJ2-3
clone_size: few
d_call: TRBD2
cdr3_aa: CSVDRTSSYRTDTQYF

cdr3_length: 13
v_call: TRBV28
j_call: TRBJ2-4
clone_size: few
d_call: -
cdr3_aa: CASSRLAENIQYF

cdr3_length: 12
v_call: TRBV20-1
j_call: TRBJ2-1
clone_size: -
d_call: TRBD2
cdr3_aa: CSARLAGGEQFF

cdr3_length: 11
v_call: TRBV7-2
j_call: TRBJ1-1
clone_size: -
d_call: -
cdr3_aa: CASRRGIEAFF

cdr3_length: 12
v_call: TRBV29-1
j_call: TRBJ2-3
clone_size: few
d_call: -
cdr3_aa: CSVEGSPDTQYF

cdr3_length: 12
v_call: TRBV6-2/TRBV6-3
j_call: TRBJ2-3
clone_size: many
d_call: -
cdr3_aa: CASGTYTDTQYF

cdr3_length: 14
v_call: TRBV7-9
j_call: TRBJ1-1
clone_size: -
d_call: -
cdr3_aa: CASSPSLGVTEAFF

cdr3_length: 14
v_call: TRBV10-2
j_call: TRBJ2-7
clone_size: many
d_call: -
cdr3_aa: CASSSTRLSYEQYF

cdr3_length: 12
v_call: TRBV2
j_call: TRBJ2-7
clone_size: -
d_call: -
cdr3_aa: CASSMNHYEQYF

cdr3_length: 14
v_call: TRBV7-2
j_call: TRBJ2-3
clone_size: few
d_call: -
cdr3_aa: CASQRRQGTDTQYF

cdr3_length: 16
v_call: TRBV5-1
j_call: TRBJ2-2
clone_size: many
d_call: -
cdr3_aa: CASSSFKGYGTGELFF

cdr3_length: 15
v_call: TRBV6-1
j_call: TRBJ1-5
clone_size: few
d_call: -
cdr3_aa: CASSERSGGNQPQHF

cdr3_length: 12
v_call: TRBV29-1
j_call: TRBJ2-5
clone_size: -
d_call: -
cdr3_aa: CSVDEGQETQYF

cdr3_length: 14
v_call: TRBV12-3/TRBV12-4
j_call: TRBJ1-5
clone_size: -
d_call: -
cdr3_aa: CASSRGGLWQPQHF

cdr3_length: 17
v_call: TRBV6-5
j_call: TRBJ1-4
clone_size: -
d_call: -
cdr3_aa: CASSKAPGAATNEKLFF

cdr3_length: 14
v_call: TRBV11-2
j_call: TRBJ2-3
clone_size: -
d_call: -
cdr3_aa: CASSLAVSTDTQYF

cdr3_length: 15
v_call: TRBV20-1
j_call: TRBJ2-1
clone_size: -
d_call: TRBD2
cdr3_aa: CSATSTSGRYNEQFF

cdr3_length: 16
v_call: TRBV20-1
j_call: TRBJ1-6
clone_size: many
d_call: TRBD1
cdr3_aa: CSAPRDRVRRNSPLHF

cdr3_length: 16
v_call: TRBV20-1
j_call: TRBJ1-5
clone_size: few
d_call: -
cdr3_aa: CSASSFGERSNQPQHF

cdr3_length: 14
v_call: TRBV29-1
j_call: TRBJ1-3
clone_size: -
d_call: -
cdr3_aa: CSVGTAVSGNTIYF

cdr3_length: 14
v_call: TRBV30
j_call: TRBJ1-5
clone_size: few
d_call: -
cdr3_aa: CAWSVSQGNQPQHF

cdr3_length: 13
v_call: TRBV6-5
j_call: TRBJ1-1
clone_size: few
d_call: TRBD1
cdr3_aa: CASGDRTGTEAFF

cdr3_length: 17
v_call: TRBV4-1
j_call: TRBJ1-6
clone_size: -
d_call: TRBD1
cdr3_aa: CASSQDGWTGDNSPLHF

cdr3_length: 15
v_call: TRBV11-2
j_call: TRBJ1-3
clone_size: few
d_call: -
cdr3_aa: CASSLGGGSGNTIYF

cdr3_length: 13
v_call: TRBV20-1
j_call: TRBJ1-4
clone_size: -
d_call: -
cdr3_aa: CSAKRGTNEKLFF

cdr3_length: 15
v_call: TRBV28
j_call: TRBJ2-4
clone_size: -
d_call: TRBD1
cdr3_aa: CASSPTGGRGNIQYF

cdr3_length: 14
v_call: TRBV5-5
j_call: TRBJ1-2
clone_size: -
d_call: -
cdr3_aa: CASSPAGGHYGYTF

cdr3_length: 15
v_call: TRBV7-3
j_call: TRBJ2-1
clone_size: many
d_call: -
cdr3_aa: CASSLSGQLRFEQFF

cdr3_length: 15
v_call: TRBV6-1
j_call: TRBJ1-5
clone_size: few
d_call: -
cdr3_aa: CASSVIGNSNQPQHF

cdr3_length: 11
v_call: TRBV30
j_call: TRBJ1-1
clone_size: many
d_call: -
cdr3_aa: CAWTHYGEAFF

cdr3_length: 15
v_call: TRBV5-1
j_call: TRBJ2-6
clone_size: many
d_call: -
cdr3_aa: CASSLGASGANVLTF

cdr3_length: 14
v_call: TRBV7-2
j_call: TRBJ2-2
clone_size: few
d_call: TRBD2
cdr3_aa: CASSFLSGAGELFF

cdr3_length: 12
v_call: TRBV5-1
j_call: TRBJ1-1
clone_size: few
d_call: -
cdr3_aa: CASSLVGRQAFF

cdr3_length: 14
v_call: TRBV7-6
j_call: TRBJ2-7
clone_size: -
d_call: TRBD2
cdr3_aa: CASSKTSGSFEQYF

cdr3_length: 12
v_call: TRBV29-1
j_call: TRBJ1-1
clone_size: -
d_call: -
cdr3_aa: CSASPGGVQAFF

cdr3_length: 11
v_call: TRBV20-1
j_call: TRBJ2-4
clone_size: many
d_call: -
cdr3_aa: CSGEKQDIQYF

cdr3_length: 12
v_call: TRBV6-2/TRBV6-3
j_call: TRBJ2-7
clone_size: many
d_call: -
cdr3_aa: CASSYGTFQQYF

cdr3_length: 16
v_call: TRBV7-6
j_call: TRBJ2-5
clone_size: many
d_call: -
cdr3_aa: CASSLEPGRSQETQYF

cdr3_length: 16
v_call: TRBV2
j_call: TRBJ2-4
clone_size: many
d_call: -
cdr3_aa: CASSEGTTASKNIQYF

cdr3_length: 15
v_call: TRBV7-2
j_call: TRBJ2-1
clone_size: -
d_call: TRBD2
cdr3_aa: CASSLGLAVDNEQFF

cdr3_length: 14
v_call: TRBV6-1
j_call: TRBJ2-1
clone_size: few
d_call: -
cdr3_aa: CASSELRDEVEQFF

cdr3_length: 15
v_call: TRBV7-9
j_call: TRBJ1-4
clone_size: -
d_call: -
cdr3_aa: CASSPGRSPNEKLFF

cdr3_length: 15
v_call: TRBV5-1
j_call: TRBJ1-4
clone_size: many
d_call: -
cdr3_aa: CASSSSGLANEKLFF

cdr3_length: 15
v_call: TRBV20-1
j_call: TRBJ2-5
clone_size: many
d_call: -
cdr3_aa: CSANPWRAGQETQYF

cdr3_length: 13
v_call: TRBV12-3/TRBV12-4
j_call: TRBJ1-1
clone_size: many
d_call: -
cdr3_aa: CASSLAGRAEAFF

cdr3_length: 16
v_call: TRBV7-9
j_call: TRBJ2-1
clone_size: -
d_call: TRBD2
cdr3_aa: CASSLLLAGVGNEQFF

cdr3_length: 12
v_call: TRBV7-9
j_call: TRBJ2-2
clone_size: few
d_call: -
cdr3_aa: CALSSMAGELFF

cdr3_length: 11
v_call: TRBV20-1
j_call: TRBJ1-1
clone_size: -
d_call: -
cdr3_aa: CSASKVTEAFF

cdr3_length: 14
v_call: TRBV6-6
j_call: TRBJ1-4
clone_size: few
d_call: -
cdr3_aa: CASSAYGANEKLFF

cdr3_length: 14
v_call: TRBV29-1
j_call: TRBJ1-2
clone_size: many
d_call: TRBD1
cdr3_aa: CSVGSRQGAGGYTF

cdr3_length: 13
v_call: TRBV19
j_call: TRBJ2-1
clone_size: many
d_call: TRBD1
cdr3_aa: CATGQGSNNEQFF

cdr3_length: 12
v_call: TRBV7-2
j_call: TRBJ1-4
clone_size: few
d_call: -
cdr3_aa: CASSPRGEKLFF

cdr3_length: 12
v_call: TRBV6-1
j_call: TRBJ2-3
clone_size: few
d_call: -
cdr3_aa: CASSGLGPTQYF

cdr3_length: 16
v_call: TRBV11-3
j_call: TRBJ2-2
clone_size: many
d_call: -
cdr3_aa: CASSLIWGQGTGELFF

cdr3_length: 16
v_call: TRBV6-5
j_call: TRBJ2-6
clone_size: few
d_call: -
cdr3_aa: CASSYFRNSGANVLTF

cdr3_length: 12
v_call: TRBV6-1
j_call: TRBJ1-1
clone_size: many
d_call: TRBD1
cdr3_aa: CASSDRGLGAFF